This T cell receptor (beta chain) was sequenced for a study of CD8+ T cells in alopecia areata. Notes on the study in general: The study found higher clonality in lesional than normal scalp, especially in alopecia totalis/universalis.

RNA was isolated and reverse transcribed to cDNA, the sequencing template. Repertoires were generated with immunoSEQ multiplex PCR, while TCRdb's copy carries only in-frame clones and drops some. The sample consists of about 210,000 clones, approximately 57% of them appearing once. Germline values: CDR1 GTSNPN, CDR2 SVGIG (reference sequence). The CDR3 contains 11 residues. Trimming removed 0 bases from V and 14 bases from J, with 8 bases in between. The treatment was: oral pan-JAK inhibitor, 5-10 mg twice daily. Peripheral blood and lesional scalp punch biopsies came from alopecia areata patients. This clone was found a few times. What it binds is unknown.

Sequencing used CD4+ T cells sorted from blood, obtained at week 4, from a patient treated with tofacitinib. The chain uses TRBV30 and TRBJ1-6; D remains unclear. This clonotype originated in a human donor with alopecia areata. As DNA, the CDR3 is TGTGCCTGGAGTGTATCCGGGACCCTCCACTTT. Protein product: CAWSVSGTLHF.